Shown below are 20 T cell receptor beta chains from a single sample sequenced in a study of T cell repertoires in cytomegalovirus infection. TCRdb re-called the reads through MiXCR, storing one row per CDR3 protein. This sample yields hundreds of thousands of distinct CDR3 sequences, of which about 31% are seen a single time; over 10% belongs to the top ten. No antigen has been assigned to these receptors. The sample here was cultured CD8+ T cells from PBMCs, taken from culture after CMV antigen stimulation. The origin of the receptors is a human donor in good health (CMV status not recorded). Some clones in this sample may be carry-over from other donors' samples.

Of note for this clonotype: With a much larger clone just one base away, this may be a read error. This chain uses TRBV7-9 with TRBJ2-3; D unclear. V was shortened by 5 bases and J by 8 bases, with 23 bases between the two germline ends. CDR1 SEHNR and CDR2 FQNEAQ come from the germline V gene (reference sequence). The CDR3 spans 16 residues. CDR3 in DNA: TGTGCCAGCAGCCCGGTAGGAAACCCGGAAGGTGTTACGCAGTATTTT. Amino acids: CASSPVGNPEGVTQYF.

This clonotype was seen a handful of times. This sequence joins TRBV7-9 and TRBJ2-7; D unclear. The CDR3 consists of 11 residues. Germline CDR1 SEHNR, CDR2 FQNEAQ (reference sequence). Trimming stripped 3 bases from V and 6 bases from J, with 6 bases between. The CDR3 sequence: CASSFSGEQYF. The CDR3 nucleotides are TGTGCCAGCAGCTTCTCGGGCGAGCAGTACTTC.

This clonotype was seen a single time. The rearrangement joins TRBV6-6 to TRBJ2-3, with D perhaps TRBD1 or TRBD2 (5 bases each). CDR1 is MNHNY, CDR2 SVGAGI, per germline (reference sequence). The CDR3 is 15 amino acids. Trimming removed 5 bases at V and 2 bases at J, with 14 bases between. The CDR3 sequence is CASSESWGFTDTQYF. The CDR3 coding sequence is TGTGCCAGCAGTGAGTCTTGGGGGTTCACAGATACGCAGTATTTT.

The V gene is TRBV2, the J gene TRBJ2-7; D possibly uses TRBD1 or TRBD2 (5 bases each). This CDR3 contains 13 residues. Trimming cost V 2 bases and J 2 bases, with 7 bases left between them. Germline V gene lookup returns CDR1 SNHLY and CDR2 FYNNEI. In DNA form, the CDR3 reads TGTGCCAGCAGTGAACAGGGAGCCTACGAGCAGTACTTC. Protein sequence: CASSEQGAYEQYF.

V is TRBV4-1 and J is TRBJ2-3; D is uncertain. V gave up 1 base and J gave up 1 base, with 18 bases separating them. The CDR3 sequence is 18 residues long. Germline CDR1 and CDR2: MGHRA and YSYEKL. In DNA form, the CDR3 reads TGCGCCAGCAGCCAAGGTCTCCTTCCGGCCAGTGGCACAGATACGCAGTATTTT. Its translation: CASSQGLLPASGTDTQYF.

V and J are TRBV7-8 and TRBJ2-1, with D maybe TRBD1 (5 bases). The CDR3 runs to 15 residues. The V end lost 1 base, the J end lost 4 bases, and 11 bases lay between the germline ends. Germline V gene lookup returns CDR1 SGHVS and CDR2 FQNEAQ. CDR3 bases: TGTGCCAGCAGCTTAGACTCAGGGTTGTACAATGAGCAGTTCTTC. It specifies CASSLDSGLYNEQFF.

The rearrangement uses TRBV6-2 or TRBV6-3 and TRBJ1-1; perhaps TRBD1 as D (6 bases). The CDR3 loop spans 15 amino acids. The V end was cut by 0 bases, the J end by 4 bases, with 12 bases between. In germline, CDR1 is MNHEY, CDR2 SVGEGT. The CDR3 DNA sequence: TGTGCCAGCAGTTACTCCCTGGGGGGCGGCACTGAAGCTTTCTTT. It specifies CASSYSLGGGTEAFF.

This chain uses TRBV9 with TRBJ2-2, with 9 bases aligning to TRBD1. Germline V gene lookup returns CDR1 SGDLS and CDR2 YYNGEE. The J segment lost 4 bases and the V segment lost 4 bases, leaving 8 bases of the junction unmatched. This CDR3 is built from 16 residues. This CDR3 is CASSKPGQGSTGELFF. CDR3 DNA: TGTGCCAGCAGCAAACCAGGACAGGGGAGCACCGGGGAGCTGTTTTTT.

This clonotype has more than one count but fewer than ten. The CDR3 DNA is TGTGCCAGTAGTATATCGGGGGCTGGTGAAGCTTTCTTT. Translated, it gives CASSISGAGEAFF. The chain carries TRBV19 and TRBJ1-1; D possibly corresponds to TRBD1 (6 bases). CDR1 and CDR2 (germline): LNHDA, SQIVND (reference sequence). The CDR3 has 13 amino acids. The ends were cut back, 2 bases at V and 7 bases at J, with 11 bases in the middle.

The chain is built from TRBV5-8 and TRBJ2-3, with D tentatively TRBD2 (5 bases). The CDR3 is 15 residues long. The germline V gene encodes CDR1 SGHTS and CDR2 YDEGEE. V was shortened by 0 bases and J by 0 bases, with 8 bases between the two germline ends. CDR3 sequence reads: CASSLVEASTDTQYF. CDR3 nucleotides: TGTGCCAGCAGCTTGGTGGAGGCTAGCACAGATACGCAGTATTTT.

This clonotype appeared a few times. V gene TRBV2 combines with J gene TRBJ2-1; maybe TRBD2 (7 bases). Germline V gene sequence: CDR1 SNHLY, CDR2 FYNNEI. The CDR3 is 14 residues long. The V and J ends lost 7 bases and 6 bases respectively, with 16 bases between them. The CDR3 spells CASTGGQAINEQFF. The CDR3 bases are TGTGCCAGCACCGGGGGGCAGGCGATCAATGAGCAGTTCTTC.

This clonotype showed up just a few times. The J gene is TRBJ1-5, the V gene TRBV27, with D tentatively TRBD1 (5 bases). Trimming removed 3 bases from V and 0 bases from J, with 6 bases in between. This CDR3 contains 14 residues. Germline V gene sequence: CDR1 MNHEY, CDR2 SMNVEV (reference sequence). The CDR3 reads CASSFDSSNQPQHF. Here the CDR3 DNA reads TGTGCCAGCAGTTTTGACAGTAGCAATCAGCCCCAGCATTTT.

Of note for this clonotype: One end of the junction fails to match germline, which may point to a read error. V is TRBV7-6 and J is TRBJ2-1, with TRBD1 as a possible D gene (5 bases). The CDR3 runs to 12 residues. In germline, CDR1 is SGHVS, CDR2 FNYEAQ. Here the CDR3 DNA reads TGTGCTAGCAGCCCCGACAGACATGAGCAGTTCTTC. Protein: CASSPDRHEQFF.

This clonotype was detected only a few times. This chain joins TRBV5-1 and TRBJ2-1; no definite D call. Germline V lookup: CDR1 SGHRS, CDR2 YFSETQ. V was clipped by 7 bases and J by 6 bases, with 17 bases between them. The CDR3 extends over 14 amino acids. CDR3 amino acids: CASFQGGWGNEQFF. The CDR3 region has the DNA TGCGCCAGCTTTCAAGGTGGTTGGGGCAATGAGCAGTTCTTC.

The CDR3 coding sequence is TGTGCCAGCAGTTCGGTCAGCCCGAACACCGGGGAGCTGTTTTTT. It encodes CASSSVSPNTGELFF. V is TRBV28 and J is TRBJ2-2; D gene unclear. The V and J ends lost 4 bases and 0 bases respectively, with 9 bases between them. CDR3 length: 15 residues. Per the germline V gene, CDR1 is MDHEN and CDR2 is SYDVKM.

The chain uses TRBV2 and TRBJ2-7; either TRBD1 or TRBD2 may supply D (5 bases each). This CDR3 has 14 amino acids. Germline V CDR1 and CDR2: SNHLY, FYNNEI. Trimming cost V 4 bases and J 6 bases, with 16 bases left between them. The CDR3 DNA reads TGTGCCAGCAGTGGTCAGGGTGGACTGCGCGAGCAGTACTTC. This sequence encodes CASSGQGGLREQYF.

CDR3 region: CSARDKYTGGNQPQHF. The CDR3 nucleotides are TGCAGTGCTAGAGATAAGTACACCGGTGGCAATCAGCCCCAGCATTTT. The chain is built from TRBV20-1 and TRBJ1-5; D unresolved. The length of the CDR3 is 16 residues. Trimming stripped 0 bases from V and 2 bases from J, with 14 bases between. Germline CDR1 reads DFQATT; CDR2 reads SNEGSKA (reference sequence).

The table lists this clonotype with many counts. The chain combines TRBV27 with TRBJ2-3; 8 bases map to TRBD2. Germline loops: CDR1 MNHEY, CDR2 SMNVEV (reference sequence). V gave up 6 bases and J gave up 2 bases; unmatched junction bases: 10. This CDR3 spans 16 amino acids. The CDR3: CASSPGGGIYTDTQYF. CDR3 sequence (DNA): TGTGCCAGCAGCCCTGGCGGGGGGATATACACAGATACGCAGTATTTT.

The genes are TRBV7-6 and TRBJ2-7, with 8 bases aligning to TRBD1. From germline, CDR1 is SGHVS and CDR2 FNYEAQ. The V gene end was trimmed by 6 bases and the J gene end by 6 bases; junction bases not matched to a gene: 10. The CDR3 runs 14 residues. Written as DNA, the CDR3 is TGTGCCAGCAGTCTGCAGGGGGCCGGGGGCGAGCAGTACTTC. Amino acid sequence: CASSLQGAGGEQYF.

A few counts support this clonotype. This chain connects TRBV7-6 to TRBJ1-2; 8 bases align to TRBD1. This CDR3 contains 15 residues. V was pared by 5 bases and J by 4 bases, with 9 bases of the junction left unmatched. From germline, CDR1 is SGHVS and CDR2 FNYEAQ. Here the CDR3 reads CASSPTTGEAYGYTF. CDR3 sequence (DNA): TGTGCCAGCAGCCCAACGACAGGGGAGGCCTATGGCTACACCTTC.